This passage covers 11 T cell receptor beta chains from one sample sequenced in a study of regulatory T cells in long-lasting Graves disease. To make TCR beta libraries, researchers used iRepertoire HTBI primers and Arm-PCR of CDR3 regions. TCRdb re-derived calls from the multiplex PCR reads in MiXCR, one entry per CDR3 protein. This table has about 310,000 distinct CDR3 sequences, about 18% appearing once. Stated time point: newly diagnosed GD, antithyroid drugs for less than 3 months. Extracted PBMC RNA gave rise to the TCR library. The sample was peripheral blood mononuclear cells (PBMCs), taken at new diagnosis, from a patient treated with antithyroid drugs. These receptors all stem from a female donor with Graves disease.

This clonotype was observed a single time. This chain joins TRBV27 and TRBJ2-1; 8 bases fit TRBD1. After removal of 10 bases from V and 4 bases from J, the junction contained 12 bases not matched to a gene. CDR3 length equals 15 residues. Germline CDR1 MNHEY, CDR2 SMNVEV (reference sequence). CDR3 loop: CATRLPGQVYNEQFF. DNA for the CDR3: TGTGCCACCCGACTGCCGGGACAGGTGTACAATGAGCAGTTCTTC.

There are a few counts of this clonotype. The V gene is TRBV6-1, the J gene TRBJ1-3; 8 positions match TRBD1. Losses at the gene ends were 6 bases for V and 3 bases for J; bases not matched to a gene: 7. Germline V lookup: CDR1 MNHNS, CDR2 SASEGT. CDR3 length: 15 residues. The DNA for the CDR3 is TGTGCCAGCAGCAAGGGACAGGTCTTTGGAAACACCATATATTTT. Translation: CASSKGQVFGNTIYF.

This clonotype was seen once. A clone one base away is much larger, so this may be a read error. This rearrangement joins TRBV30 to TRBJ2-5, with 11 nucleotides matching TRBD2. The closer fit of TRBJ2-1 to the DNA end suggests the J call may be wrong. This CDR3 is built from 17 residues. Germline loops: CDR1 GTSNPN, CDR2 SVGIG (reference sequence). DNA for the CDR3: TGTGTCTGGAGCGCTGGCCCACTAGCGGGAGCGTACAATGAGCAGTTCTTC. It yields the protein CVWSAGPLAGAYNEQFF.

The genes are TRBV3-1 and TRBJ2-7; 10 nucleotides agree with TRBD2. CDR1 and CDR2 (germline): LGHDT, YNNKEL (reference sequence). V was pared by 2 bases and J by 7 bases, with 2 bases of the junction left unmatched. CDR3 length: 13 amino acids. CDR3 bases: TGTGCCAGCAGCCAAAGCGGGAGGGATGAGCAGTACTTC. It yields the protein CASSQSGRDEQYF.

This clonotype came up many times. This chain joins TRBV28 and TRBJ2-5; D call uncertain. The V end lost 8 bases, the J end lost 3 bases, and 13 bases lay between the germline ends. This CDR3 is 13 amino acids long. Germline assignment: CDR1 MDHEN and CDR2 SYDVKM. Written as DNA, the CDR3 is TGTGCCAGCTTCCTTAACACCAAAGAGACCCAGTACTTC. Amino acid sequence: CASFLNTKETQYF. The variable domain in full, completed from reference TRBV28 and TRBJ2-5, reads DVKVTQSSRYLVKRTGEKVFLECVQDMDHENMFWYRQDPGLGLRLIYFSYDVKMKEKGDIPEGYSVSREKKERFSLILESASTNQTSMYLCASFLNTKETQYFGPGTRLLVL.

The chain links TRBV12-3 or TRBV12-4 to TRBJ2-1, with a tentative D call TRBD2 (6 bases). This CDR3 has 13 amino acids. The V end lost 5 bases, the J end lost 10 bases, and 15 bases lay between the germline ends. CDR3 in DNA: TGTGCCAGCAGTCCTTCGGGGGTGGCGGAGCAGTTCTTC. Translating it yields CASSPSGVAEQFF.

The chain has TRBV24-1 and TRBJ2-5; 9 positions agree with TRBD2. The CDR3 totals 14 residues. Looked up from germline, CDR1 is KGHDR and CDR2 is SFDVKD. V lost 5 bases to trimming and J lost 11 bases; unmatched junction nucleotides: 11. The CDR3 nucleotides read TGTGCCACCAGTGGGATAGCGGGGGCCAATGAGCAGTACTTC. It translates to CATSGIAGANEQYF.

This chain uses TRBV28 with TRBJ2-7; 7 bases are shared with TRBD1. The J segment lost 3 bases and the V segment lost 6 bases, leaving 8 bases of the junction unmatched. CDR3 size: 14 residues. The germline V gene has CDR1 MDHEN and CDR2 SYDVKM. The CDR3 DNA is TGTGCCAGCAGCCCCGGGACAGTTATCTACGAGCAGTACTTC. Its protein product is CASSPGTVIYEQYF.

The sample holds one count of this clonotype. A far larger clone is one base from this, pointing to a likely read error. The chain combines TRBV2 with TRBJ2-7, with D possibly matching TRBD1 (6 bases). Germline values: CDR1 SNHLY, CDR2 FYNNEI. V was pared by 6 bases and J by 4 bases, with 25 bases between. This CDR3 has 17 amino acids. This CDR3 reads CASSSSYRAVTGYEQYF. CDR3 in DNA: TGTGCCAGCAGCTCATCTTACAGGGCAGTAACCGGGTACGAGCAGTACTTC.

This clonotype has ten or more counts. The chain employs TRBV7-3 and TRBJ2-3; D gene uncertain. Germline CDR1 and CDR2: SGHTA and FQGTGA. This CDR3 spans 16 amino acids. V lost 2 bases and J lost 0, with 12 bases in between. Here the CDR3 reads CASSLWPVASTDTQYF. CDR3 in DNA: TGTGCCAGCAGCTTATGGCCAGTGGCTAGCACAGATACGCAGTATTTT.

This clonotype was counted only a few times. The gene calls are TRBV6-5 and TRBJ2-3; 12 bases line up with TRBD2. This CDR3 has 16 amino acids. Per the germline V gene, CDR1 is MNHEY and CDR2 is SVGAGI. Trimming took 0 bases from V and 5 from J; bases not matched to a gene: 3. The CDR3 here is CASSYSLAGGEDTQYF. CDR3 DNA sequence: TGTGCCAGCAGTTACTCGCTAGCGGGAGGGGAAGATACGCAGTATTTT.